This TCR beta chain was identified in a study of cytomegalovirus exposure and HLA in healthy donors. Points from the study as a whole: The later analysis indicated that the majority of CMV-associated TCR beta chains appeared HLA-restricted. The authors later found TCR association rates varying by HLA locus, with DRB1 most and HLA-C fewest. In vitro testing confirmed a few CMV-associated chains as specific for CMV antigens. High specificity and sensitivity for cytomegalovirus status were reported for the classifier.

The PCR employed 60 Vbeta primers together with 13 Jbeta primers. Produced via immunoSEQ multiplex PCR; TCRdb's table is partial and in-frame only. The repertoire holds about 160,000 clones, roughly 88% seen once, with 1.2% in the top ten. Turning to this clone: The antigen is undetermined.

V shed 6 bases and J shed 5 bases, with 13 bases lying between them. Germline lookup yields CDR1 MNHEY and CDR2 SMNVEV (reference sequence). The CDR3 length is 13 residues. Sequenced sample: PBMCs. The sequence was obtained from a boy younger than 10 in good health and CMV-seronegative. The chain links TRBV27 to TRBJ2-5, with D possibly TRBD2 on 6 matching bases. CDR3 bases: TGTGCCAGCAGACCGGGGGTTGGGGAGACCCAGTACTTC. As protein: CASRPGVGETQYF.